The 17 T cell receptor beta chains reported below all come from one sample, sequenced in a study of CD8+CD57+ T cells in acquired aplastic anemia. Profiling of TCR beta VDJ combinations and CDR3 sequences used genomic DNA as template. TCRdb analysed the reads with MiXCR anew, one entry per CDR3 protein. The data hold 250,000 or so distinct CDR3 sequences, with around 45% observed a single time. Sequenced patients had shown CD8+CD57+ cell expansion by flow cytometry. Sequences were obtained from sorted CD4+, CD8+, or CD8+CD57+ T cells (not recorded which) from PBMCs. The receptors come from a human donor with aplastic anemia.

This chain uses TRBV10-2 with TRBJ1-1; D possibly corresponds to TRBD1 (5 bases). The CDR3 has 13 residues. Trimming left V 2 bases short and J 4 bases short, with 8 bases between. CDR1 WSHSY and CDR2 SAAADI come from the germline V gene. The CDR3 is CASSEQGGTEAFF. The CDR3 DNA reads as TGCGCCAGCAGTGAGCAGGGAGGCACTGAAGCTTTCTTT.

The chain has TRBV27 and TRBJ2-3, with unresolved D. From germline, CDR1 is MNHEY and CDR2 SMNVEV (reference sequence). The CDR3 is 13 residues long. The germline V and J ends were trimmed by 5 bases and 3 bases, with 9 bases remaining between them. The DNA of the CDR3 is TGTGCCAGCAGTCTGCGAGAGACAGATACGCAGTATTTT. This translates into CASSLRETDTQYF.

In regard to this clonotype: The CDR3 carries no conserved terminal phenylalanine or tryptophan, so it likely arises from a read error. This sequence joins TRBV6-5 and TRBJ2-5, with D possibly matching TRBD1 (8 bases). Per germline, CDR1 MNHEY and CDR2 SVGAGI. With 6 bases removed from V and 4 bases from J, the gap between germline ends came to 18 bases. This CDR3 is built from 15 residues. CDR3 coding DNA: TGTGCCAGCAGCATATTGAACAGGGGGGGAGAGACCCAGTACTAC. This gives the protein CASSILNRGGETQYY.

The chain links TRBV7-2 to TRBJ2-1; 8 bases are shared with TRBD2. Trimming at V came to 1 base and at J to 7 bases, leaving 3 bases not matched to a gene. The germline V gene has CDR1 SGHTA and CDR2 FQGNSA. This CDR3 spans 14 amino acids. CDR3 sequence reads: CASSLDSGSNEQFF. CDR3 sequence (DNA): TGTGCCAGCAGCTTAGACAGCGGGAGTAATGAGCAGTTCTTC.

This clonotype was seen repeatedly, ten times or more. This rearrangement joins TRBV5-6 to TRBJ1-1; D uncertain. V was pared by 0 bases and J by 7 bases, with 7 bases between. Germline lookup yields CDR1 SGHDT and CDR2 YYEEEE. The length of the CDR3 is 12 residues. CDR3 DNA sequence: TGTGCCAGCAGCTTGGTTCTTAATGAAGCTTTCTTT. It specifies CASSLVLNEAFF.

As DNA, the CDR3 is TGCGCCAGCAGCTTGAGTAGCGGGGCCCAGCATTTT. Protein product: CASSLSSGAQHF. This sequence joins TRBV5-1 and TRBJ1-5; D unclear. CDR3 size: 12 residues. Trimming shortened V by 1 base and J by 11 bases, and 10 bases separated the two germline ends. CDR1 and CDR2 from the germline V gene are SGHRS and YFSETQ.

V is TRBV7-6 and J is TRBJ1-2; D call uncertain. Trimming took 3 bases from V and 6 from J, leaving 11 bases between them. Germline loops: CDR1 SGHVS, CDR2 FNYEAQ. CDR3 length: 13 residues. The CDR3 loop reads CASSFRRSDGYTF. The DNA of the CDR3 is TGTGCCAGCAGCTTCCGTCGGTCAGATGGCTACACCTTC. The full variable domain, with the rest looked up from reference TRBV7-6 and TRBJ1-2, is GAGVSQSPRYKVTKRGQDVALRCDPISGHVSLYWYRQALGQGPEFLTYFNYEAQQDKSGLPNDRFSAERPEGSISTLTIQRTEQRDSAMYRCASSFRRSDGYTFGSGTRLTVV.

The CDR3 region is CASSDGDSTGELFF. The CDR3 region has the DNA TGCGCCAGCAGTGATGGGGACAGCACCGGGGAGCTGTTTTTT. The rearrangement joins TRBV10-2 to TRBJ2-2; 7 bases are a match to TRBD1. The germline V gene has CDR1 WSHSY and CDR2 SAAADI. V dropped 3 bases and J dropped 4; count of bases not matched to a gene: 2. This CDR3 is built from 14 residues.

This clonotype was found a few times. This rearrangement joins TRBV25-1 to TRBJ2-7; 8 bases line up with TRBD1. CDR1 and CDR2 from the germline V gene are MGHDK and SYGVNS. The V gene end was trimmed by 6 bases and the J gene end by 1 base; junction bases not matched to a gene: 5. CDR3 size: 14 residues. The CDR3 nucleotides read TGTGCCAGCAGGGACAGGGAGATATCCTACGAGCAGTACTTC. It translates to CASRDREISYEQYF.

This clonotype was seen a single time. This may be a read error, as it is one base from a much larger clone. The chain combines TRBV9 with TRBJ2-7, with 7 positions matching TRBD2. Germline CDR1 is SGDLS and CDR2 is YYNGEE. This CDR3 has 14 residues. The CDR3 loop reads CASTPGGSSYGQYF. DNA for the CDR3: TGTGCCAGCACCCCGGGCGGGAGCTCCTACGGGCAGTACTTC.

This clonotype was observed a handful of times. The CDR3 does not end in the conserved phenylalanine or tryptophan, so this is likely a read error. The chain links TRBV9 to TRBJ2-7; maybe TRBD1 (6 bases). The V end was cut by 4 bases, the J end by 0 bases, with 14 bases between. CDR3 length: 15 residues. In germline, CDR1 is SGDLS, CDR2 YYNGEE. This chain's CDR3 is CASSLGAGASYEQYC. CDR3 sequence (DNA): TGTGCCAGCAGCTTGGGGGCAGGGGCCTCCTACGAGCAGTACTGC.

This clonotype occurred many times. The junction shows a germline mismatch at one end, possibly a read error. J is TRBJ2-7 and V is TRBV20-1; D uncertain. This CDR3 region has 13 residues. CDR1 DFQATT and CDR2 SNEGSKA come from the germline V gene (reference sequence). CDR3 nucleotide sequence: TGCAGTGCTAGGGGTCGTGACAACTACGAGCAGTGCTTC. It translates to CSARGRDNYEQCF.

This clonotype occurred a few times. The chain carries TRBV7-2 and TRBJ2-1; D could derive from TRBD1 or TRBD2 (5 bases each). Trimming left V 1 base short and J 5 bases short, with 6 bases between. CDR1 and CDR2 from the germline V gene are SGHTA and FQGNSA. The CDR3 covers 13 residues. The CDR3 loop is CASSLGDHNEQFF. The CDR3 DNA reads TGTGCCAGCAGCTTAGGGGACCACAATGAGCAGTTCTTC.

The chain carries TRBV19 and TRBJ2-1; TRBD1 agrees at 9 bases. Trimming removed 9 bases from V and 10 bases from J; junction bases left unmatched: 4. This CDR3 has 11 amino acids. Germline lookup yields CDR1 LNHDA and CDR2 SQIVND (reference sequence). The chain's CDR3 is CARRGTGEQFF. The CDR3 DNA sequence: TGTGCCAGAAGGGGGACAGGGGAGCAGTTCTTC.

J is TRBJ2-5 and V is TRBV7-9, with D possibly matching TRBD1 (6 bases). The CDR3 covers 12 residues. Looked up from germline, CDR1 is SEHNR and CDR2 is FQNEAQ (reference sequence). With 5 bases removed from V and 5 bases from J, the gap between germline ends came to 9 bases. In nucleotides, the CDR3 is TGTGCCAGCAGCCATACAGGGGAGACCCAGTACTTC. Translated: CASSHTGETQYF.

The V and J genes are TRBV20-1 and TRBJ1-5; D remains ambiguous. Trimming left V 0 bases short and J 2 bases short, with 8 bases between. The CDR3 consists of 14 residues. CDR1 and CDR2 from the germline V gene are DFQATT and SNEGSKA (reference sequence). CDR3 sequence: CSARDRRGNQPQHF. The CDR3 nucleotides are TGCAGTGCTAGAGATCGGAGGGGCAATCAGCCCCAGCATTTT.

This clonotype appeared a few times. The genes are TRBV12-3 or TRBV12-4 and TRBJ1-2, with 10 bases aligning to TRBD1. CDR3 size: 14 residues. V lost 5 bases, J lost 8 bases, and 8 bases stayed unmatched. CDR3 region: CASSQTGGAGGYTF. The DNA for the CDR3 is TGTGCCAGCAGTCAGACAGGGGGCGCCGGGGGCTACACCTTC.